The sequence of this TCR beta chain was determined in a study of cytomegalovirus exposure and HLA in healthy donors. For the study at large: Later analysis reported that the approximately 110 validation repertoires shared the platform of the approximately 670 first-cohort repertoires. Findings of the study overall: Subsequent analysis revealed that first-cohort TCR clusters tended to co-occur in the approximately 120 validation repertoires.

Remarks on this clone: Its antigen remains unidentified.

V gave up 2 bases and J gave up 7 bases; unmatched junction bases: 14. This CDR3 has 17 amino acids. From germline, CDR1 is LGHNA and CDR2 YSLEER. Only in-frame clones appear in the TCRdb table, and some are missing; sequencing was by immunoSEQ multiplex PCR. This sample carries roughly 150,000 clones, around 96% of them seen once, and the ten largest clones take roughly 1%. The TCR was taken from a woman younger than 35 in good health and CMV-seronegative. This chain joins TRBV4-3 and TRBJ2-3, with 8 nucleotides matching TRBD2. Material for sequencing was PBMCs. The DNA for the CDR3 is TGCGCCAGCAGCCAAAGGGAAAGGAGCGGGGGCGCCCATACGCAGTATTTT. Its protein is CASSQRERSGGAHTQYF.